One and the same sample provided the 25 T cell receptor beta chains below, sequenced in a study of cytomegalovirus exposure and HLA in healthy donors. PCR involved 60 Vbeta and 13 Jbeta primers. Only in-frame clones appear in the TCRdb table, and some are missing; sequencing was by immunoSEQ multiplex PCR. The sample shows 99,000 or so clones, about 9.4% of them seen only once. The sequencing sample was made of PBMCs. These receptors were taken from a man aged 40-55 years in good health and CMV-seropositive.

This clone was seen once. V usage is TRBV6-1 and J usage is TRBJ2-3; D gene uncertain. The CDR3 spans 12 residues. Germline CDR1 reads MNHNS; CDR2 reads SASEGT. The V gene lost 7 bases and the J gene lost 0 bases, with 5 bases spanning the gap. CDR3 residues: CASMASTDTQYF. CDR3 nucleotide sequence: TGTGCCAGCATGGCTAGCACAGATACGCAGTATTTT.

Only a few counts were recorded for this clone. The rearrangement links TRBV4-1 to TRBJ1-4; D is possibly TRBD1 (5 bases). With 1 base removed from V and 0 bases from J, the gap between germline ends came to 12 bases. Germline V lookup: CDR1 MGHRA, CDR2 YSYEKL. This CDR3 has 17 residues. CDR3 amino acids: CASSQGVGTATNEKLFF. CDR3 DNA sequence: TGCGCCAGCAGCCAAGGGGTAGGGACTGCAACTAATGAAAAACTGTTTTTT.

V gene TRBV18 combines with J gene TRBJ2-7; D perhaps matches TRBD1 (7 bases). Trimming shortened V by 3 bases and J by 3 bases, and 12 bases separated the two germline ends. CDR1 and CDR2 from the germline V gene are KGHSH and LQKENI. CDR3 length: 14 residues. CDR3 sequence: CASSPGQEGYEQYF. The CDR3 nucleotides are TGTGCCAGCTCACCCGGACAGGAGGGCTACGAGCAGTACTTC.

This clone was observed a handful of times. The CDR3 DNA follows: TGTGCCAGCAGTGACGGGGGGTACACTGAAGCTTTCTTT. It encodes CASSDGGYTEAFF. This rearrangement joins TRBV2 to TRBJ1-1; D might be TRBD1 (5 bases). Trimming stripped 3 bases from V and 3 bases from J, with 8 bases between. Germline CDR1 reads SNHLY; CDR2 reads FYNNEI. This CDR3 has 13 amino acids.

This chain links TRBV7-9 with TRBJ1-5, with 8 bases fitting TRBD1. This CDR3 has 15 amino acids. Germline trimming cut 5 bases from V and 4 bases from J; bases unmatched to any gene: 7. Germline CDR1 and CDR2: SEHNR and FQNEAQ (reference sequence). The CDR3 coding sequence is TGTGCCAGCAGCGGACAGGGTGGTCTAAATCAGCCCCAGCATTTT. Encoded protein: CASSGQGGLNQPQHF.

The gene calls are TRBV29-1 and TRBJ2-7; 8 bases match TRBD2. The CDR3 spans 14 residues. Germline CDR1 and CDR2: SQVTM and ANQGSEA. The junction had 10 bases not matched to a gene; V was cut back by 7 bases and J by 2 bases. CDR3 coding DNA: TGCAGCGCCAGGACCGGGACTAGAGCCTACGAGCAGTACTTC. Translated: CSARTGTRAYEQYF.

The gene calls are TRBV19 and TRBJ2-5; 8 bases fit TRBD1. There are 15 residues in the CDR3. The ends lost 3 bases at V and 0 bases at J; junction bases unmatched: 3. Germline-derived CDR1 and CDR2 are LNHDA and SQIVND (reference sequence). The DNA for the CDR3 is TGTGCCAGTAGTATCCTGGACAGGGACCAAGAGACCCAGTACTTC. Amino acids: CASSILDRDQETQYF. Full variable domain (outside the CDR3, taken from reference TRBV19 and TRBJ2-5): DGGITQSPKYLFRKEGQNVTLSCEQNLNHDAMYWYRQDPGQGLRLIYYSQIVNDFQKGDIAEGYSVSREKKESFPLTVTSAQKNPTAFYLCASSILDRDQETQYFGPGTRLLVL.

The rearrangement links TRBV5-1 to TRBJ2-7; no reliable D call. This CDR3 has 14 amino acids. CDR1 and CDR2 (germline): SGHRS, YFSETQ. V lost 7 bases, J lost 0 bases, and 14 bases lay in between. CDR3 loop: CASSLPGPSYEQYF. DNA for the CDR3: TGCGCCAGCTCCCTACCGGGTCCCTCCTACGAGCAGTACTTC.

This clone was observed a few times. The chain links TRBV15 to TRBJ1-1; D is perhaps TRBD1 (5 bases). Per the germline V gene, CDR1 is LNHNV and CDR2 is YYDKDF (reference sequence). Trimming took 8 bases from V and 6 from J, leaving 13 bases between them. There are 12 residues in the CDR3. The CDR3 loop is CATEGGGAEAFF. The CDR3 coding sequence is TGTGCCACCGAGGGAGGAGGGGCTGAAGCTTTCTTT.

The gene calls are TRBV21-1 and TRBJ2-7; whether TRBD1, the table's D call, matches the DNA was not checked. TRBV21-1 is marked as a pseudogene. The CDR3 extends over 16 amino acids. This chain's CDR3 is CASRCLRTGASYEQYF. CDR3 bases: TGTGCCAGCAGGTGCTTAAGGACAGGGGCGTCCTACGAGCAGTACTTC.

This clone was seen a few times. Within the sample, other DNA sequences also encode this same CDR3. The V call is TRBV5-6, the J call TRBJ2-7; 10 nucleotides align to TRBD2. Germline lookup yields CDR1 SGHDT and CDR2 YYEEEE. The V segment lost 1 base and the J segment 7 bases; nucleotides outside the gene matches: 5. This CDR3 region has 14 residues. CDR3 amino acids: CASSLLAGAREQYF. Written as DNA, the CDR3 is TGTGCCAGCAGCTTGCTAGCGGGAGCAAGAGAGCAGTACTTC. The full variable domain, in which reference TRBV5-6 and TRBJ2-7 provide the parts outside the CDR3, is DAGVTQSPTHLIKTRGQQVTLRCSPKSGHDTVSWYQQALGQGPQFIFQYYEEEERQRGNFPDRFSGHQFPNYSSELNVNALLLGDSALYLCASSLLAGAREQYFGPGTRLTVT.

The chain recombines TRBV7-9 with TRBJ1-5; D uncertain. This CDR3 has 13 amino acids. Germline values: CDR1 SEHNR, CDR2 FQNEAQ (reference sequence). V was pared by 0 bases and J by 5 bases, with 5 bases between. CDR3 bases: TGTGCCAGCAGCTTAGCGCGGGATCAGCCCCAGCATTTT. Translation: CASSLARDQPQHF.

This clone was recorded only once. The chain carries TRBV27 and TRBJ2-5; 8 positions agree with TRBD2. CDR1 and CDR2 from the germline V gene are MNHEY and SMNVEV (reference sequence). V was clipped by 7 bases and J by 5 bases; unmatched bases: 12. The CDR3 is 15 residues long. The CDR3 DNA reads TGTGCCAGCAAACTAGCGGTGGGGAGTGGGGAGACCCAGTACTTC. It specifies CASKLAVGSGETQYF.

This clone turned up a few times. Other DNA sequences in this specimen translate into the identical CDR3. The chain employs TRBV25-1 and TRBJ2-5; D is unresolved. The CDR3 runs to 16 residues. V gave up 5 bases and J gave up 3 bases, with 19 bases separating them. The V gene's germline CDR1 is MGHDK and CDR2 SYGVNS. CDR3 bases: TGTGCCAGCAGTCGAGAACAAGCGAACCCTAAAGAGACCCAGTACTTC. This gives the protein CASSREQANPKETQYF.

J is TRBJ2-7 and V is TRBV28; 10 nucleotides align to TRBD1. The V gene's germline CDR1 is MDHEN and CDR2 SYDVKM. The CDR3 has 14 amino acids. Unmatched junction bases numbered 8, after V lost 6 bases and J lost 6 bases. CDR3 residues: CASRPGQGLFEQYF. The CDR3 region has the DNA TGTGCCAGCAGGCCGGGACAGGGGCTCTTCGAGCAGTACTTC.

This clone was picked up a small number of times. The junction differs from germline at one of its ends, possibly a read error. The V and J genes are TRBV5-4 and TRBJ2-2; 12 nucleotides match TRBD2. This CDR3 region has 15 residues. Germline lookup yields CDR1 SGHNT and CDR2 YYREEE (reference sequence). CDR3 protein: CASSPWTSGTGELFF. In DNA, the CDR3 is TGTGCCAGCAGCCCGTGGACTAGCGGGACCGGAGAGCTGTTTTTT.

V is TRBV7-2 and J is TRBJ2-3; D not certain. V was cut by 6 bases and J by 2 bases, with 12 bases left in between. Germline CDR1 reads SGHTA; CDR2 reads FQGNSA. This CDR3 has 14 residues. Here the CDR3 reads CASRLPRITDTQYF. Here the CDR3 DNA reads TGTGCCAGCAGGCTGCCGCGGATCACAGATACGCAGTATTTT.

The chain combines TRBV20-1 with TRBJ2-5; 8 nucleotides line up with TRBD1. Germline CDR1 reads DFQATT; CDR2 reads SNEGSKA (reference sequence). This CDR3 has 11 amino acids. The CDR3 bases are TGCAGGCCAGGGGGCGTCGAGACCCAGTACTTC. Amino acid sequence: CRPGGVETQYF.

This chain uses TRBV29-1 with TRBJ2-5; 7 bases line up with TRBD1. The trim removed 4 bases at V and 5 bases at J, leaving 7 bases unmatched. The CDR3 covers 13 residues. Germline CDR1 SQVTM, CDR2 ANQGSEA. The CDR3 sequence: CSVATGSGETQYF. The CDR3 nucleotides are TGCAGCGTTGCGACAGGGTCAGGGGAGACCCAGTACTTC.

This sequence joins TRBV6-6 and TRBJ2-2; D call uncertain. Trimming took off 7 bases at V and 5 bases at J, with 5 bases between the two ends. This CDR3 is 11 amino acids long. CDR1 is MNHNY, CDR2 SVGAGI, per germline (reference sequence). CDR3 sequence reads: CASTVTGELFF. In nucleotides, the CDR3 is TGTGCCAGCACCGTTACCGGGGAGCTGTTTTTT.

Concerning this clone: Additional DNA sequences in this sample encode the identical CDR3. This chain uses TRBV5-4 with TRBJ2-3; tentative D call: TRBD1 (5 bases). CDR1 is SGHNT and CDR2 is YYREEE in the germline V gene (reference sequence). With 0 bases removed from V and 2 bases from J, the gap between germline ends came to 10 bases. This CDR3 region has 15 residues. CDR3 amino acids: CASSLDTGYTDTQYF. The DNA for the CDR3 is TGTGCCAGCAGCTTGGATACAGGCTACACAGATACGCAGTATTTT.

The genes are TRBV29-1 and TRBJ2-1; 12 nucleotides line up with TRBD2. The germline CDR1 and CDR2 sequences are SQVTM and ANQGSEA. V dropped 5 bases and J dropped 8; count of bases not matched to a gene: 7. The CDR3 is 14 amino acids. CDR3 amino acids: CSVYTGTSGYEQFF. The CDR3 DNA follows: TGCAGCGTTTATACCGGGACTAGCGGGTATGAGCAGTTCTTC.

The rearrangement links TRBV5-1 to TRBJ2-2; possible D gene TRBD2, 5 bases. The V gene lost 2 bases and the J gene lost 6 bases, with 14 bases spanning the gap. CDR1 and CDR2 from the germline V gene are SGHRS and YFSETQ. This CDR3 is built from 15 residues. The CDR3 protein is CASSFEGAVAGELFF. CDR3 nucleotide sequence: TGCGCCAGCAGCTTCGAGGGAGCCGTGGCCGGGGAGCTGTTTTTT.

This clone was picked up a small number of times. This sequence joins TRBV7-3 and TRBJ2-1, with TRBD2 matching over 10 bases. V trimming: 2 bases; J trimming: 10 bases; junction bases outside the gene matches: 8. The CDR3 loop spans 15 amino acids. Looked up from germline, CDR1 is SGHTA and CDR2 is FQGTGA. In nucleotides, the CDR3 is TGTGCCAGCAGCTTATCACTAGCGGGAAGGGAGGAGCAGTTCTTC. Translated: CASSLSLAGREEQFF.

The chain carries TRBV5-1 and TRBJ1-2; TRBD1 matches at 9 bases. Germline CDR1 reads SGHRS; CDR2 reads YFSETQ. The CDR3 covers 15 residues. J lost 8 bases, V lost 4 bases, and 12 bases had no gene match. The CDR3 protein is CASSGGDRDFGGYTF. CDR3 DNA: TGCGCCAGCAGCGGGGGGGACAGGGACTTCGGCGGCTACACCTTC.